These T cell receptor beta chains were read from a single sample in a study of cytomegalovirus exposure and HLA in healthy donors. Assay used: immunoSEQ multiplex PCR; TCRdb lists only in-frame clones, some missing. Of about 110,000 clones listed, approximately 80% are singletons. Sequences were obtained from PBMCs. The receptors were sampled from a female donor in good health and CMV-seropositive. The CDR3 runs from the conserved cysteine through the conserved F or W. The order of the fields is J gene, V gene, D gene, clone size, CDR3 protein, CDR3 DNA. D genes are given only for firm matches. Only part of the rows carry a size: once, few, many, or a class if the clone is expanded.

j_gene: TRBJ2-7
v_gene: TRBV5-1
d_gene: TRBD1
abundance: NA
CDR3aa: CASSTGTGGFEQYF
CDR3nt: TGCGCCAGCAGCACCGGGACAGGGGGCTTTGAGCAGTACTTC

j_gene: TRBJ1-2
v_gene: TRBV28
d_gene: TRBD1
abundance: NA
CDR3aa: CASTTGGTYGYTF
CDR3nt: TGTGCCAGCACCACAGGGGGCACCTATGGCTACACCTTC

j_gene: TRBJ2-7
v_gene: TRBV6-5
d_gene: NA
abundance: NA
CDR3aa: CASSYSPGDSYEQYF
CDR3nt: TGTGCCAGCAGTTACTCTCCAGGGGATTCCTACGAGCAGTACTTC

j_gene: TRBJ2-7
v_gene: TRBV6-5
d_gene: TRBD1
abundance: few
CDR3aa: CASARDRYLREQYF
CDR3nt: TGTGCCAGCGCCCGGGACAGGTACCTGAGGGAGCAGTACTTC

j_gene: TRBJ2-5
v_gene: TRBV7-2
d_gene: TRBD2
abundance: NA
CDR3aa: CASSLTSLAGGQTQYF
CDR3nt: TGTGCCAGCAGCTTAACGAGCCTAGCGGGGGGGCAGACCCAGTACTTC

j_gene: TRBJ2-7
v_gene: TRBV9
d_gene: TRBD2
abundance: NA
CDR3aa: CASSGTGLFDDEQYF
CDR3nt: TGTGCCAGCAGCGGAACGGGACTATTCGATGACGAGCAGTACTTC

j_gene: TRBJ2-1
v_gene: TRBV6-4
d_gene: TRBD2
abundance: NA
CDR3aa: CASSDSNSGGYNEQFF
CDR3nt: TGTGCCAGCAGTGACTCGAATAGCGGGGGGTACAATGAGCAGTTCTTC

j_gene: TRBJ1-3
v_gene: TRBV30
d_gene: NA
abundance: NA
CDR3aa: CAWSVGSSGNTIYF
CDR3nt: TGTGCCTGGAGTGTTGGGAGCTCTGGAAACACCATATATTTT

j_gene: TRBJ2-1
v_gene: TRBV7-9
d_gene: TRBD2
abundance: NA
CDR3aa: CASSPGLAGGGDEQFF
CDR3nt: TGTGCCAGCAGCCCGGGACTAGCGGGCGGGGGAGATGAGCAGTTCTTC

j_gene: TRBJ2-2
v_gene: TRBV2
d_gene: TRBD1
abundance: NA
CDR3aa: CATHRGNGLFF
CDR3nt: TGTGCCACCCACAGGGGGAATGGGCTGTTTTTT

j_gene: TRBJ1-2
v_gene: TRBV7-9
d_gene: TRBD1
abundance: once
CDR3aa: CASSLGQGAQGYTF
CDR3nt: TGTGCCAGCAGCTTAGGGCAGGGGGCGCAGGGCTACACCTTC

j_gene: TRBJ2-7
v_gene: TRBV7-9
d_gene: TRBD2
abundance: NA
CDR3aa: CASSLSGRPYEQYF
CDR3nt: TGTGCCAGCAGCTTAAGCGGGAGACCCTACGAGCAGTACTTC

j_gene: TRBJ1-1
v_gene: TRBV19
d_gene: NA
abundance: NA
CDR3aa: CASIPGPRRAAFF
CDR3nt: TGTGCCAGTATTCCGGGACCCAGGAGGGCAGCTTTCTTT

j_gene: TRBJ1-2
v_gene: TRBV30
d_gene: NA
abundance: NA
CDR3aa: CACRYLMNGYTF
CDR3nt: TGTGCCTGTAGATATTTGATGAATGGCTACACCTTC

j_gene: TRBJ2-3
v_gene: TRBV7-9
d_gene: TRBD1
abundance: NA
CDR3aa: CASSGTGTGGANTQYF
CDR3nt: TGTGCCAGCAGCGGTACCGGGACAGGGGGCGCGAATACGCAGTATTTT

j_gene: TRBJ1-1
v_gene: TRBV27
d_gene: TRBD1
abundance: NA
CDR3aa: CATKGQGATEAFF
CDR3nt: TGTGCCACCAAGGGGCAGGGGGCTACTGAAGCTTTCTTT

j_gene: TRBJ2-4
v_gene: TRBV11-3
d_gene: TRBD2
abundance: NA
CDR3aa: CASSLKQREGQAKNIRYF
CDR3nt: TGTGCCAGCAGCTTAAAGCAGCGGGAGGGCCAGGCCAAAAACATTCGGTACTTC

j_gene: TRBJ1-5
v_gene: TRBV5-1
d_gene: NA
abundance: NA
CDR3aa: CASSLREGQPQHF
CDR3nt: TGCGCCAGCAGCTTGCGGGAGGGGCAGCCCCAGCATTTT

j_gene: TRBJ1-2
v_gene: TRBV4-2
d_gene: TRBD1
abundance: NA
CDR3aa: CASSRDRGTNYGYTF
CDR3nt: TGTGCCAGCAGCCGAGACAGGGGGACGAACTATGGCTACACCTTC

j_gene: TRBJ2-5
v_gene: TRBV28
d_gene: TRBD2
abundance: NA
CDR3aa: CASSNARAGTSGEAETQYF
CDR3nt: TGTGCCAGCAGTAACGCACGGGCGGGGACTAGCGGGGAGGCGGAGACCCAGTACTTC

j_gene: TRBJ2-5
v_gene: TRBV9
d_gene: TRBD1
abundance: NA
CDR3aa: CASSRQGALETQYF
CDR3nt: TGTGCCAGCAGCAGACAGGGGGCGCTAGAGACCCAGTACTTC

j_gene: TRBJ1-1
v_gene: TRBV20-1
d_gene: NA
abundance: NA
CDR3aa: CSAGGDTEAFF
CDR3nt: TGCAGTGCAGGGGGTGACACTGAAGCTTTCTTT

j_gene: TRBJ2-5
v_gene: TRBV7-6
d_gene: TRBD2
abundance: NA
CDR3aa: CASSPLGTKETQYF
CDR3nt: TGTGCCAGCAGCCCATTAGGGACTAAAGAGACCCAGTACTTC

j_gene: TRBJ1-2
v_gene: TRBV2
d_gene: TRBD1
abundance: NA
CDR3aa: CASSEGTGGAWGYTF
CDR3nt: TGTGCCAGCAGTGAGGGGACAGGGGGCGCGTGGGGCTACACCTTC

j_gene: TRBJ2-2
v_gene: TRBV9
d_gene: NA
abundance: NA
CDR3aa: CASSPRRGTNTGELFF
CDR3nt: TGTGCCAGCAGCCCAAGGAGAGGCACGAACACCGGGGAGCTGTTTTTT

j_gene: TRBJ2-2
v_gene: TRBV9
d_gene: NA
abundance: NA
CDR3aa: CASSVVTGTGELFF
CDR3nt: TGTGCCAGCAGCGTAGTCACCGGGACCGGGGAGCTGTTTTTT

j_gene: TRBJ2-1
v_gene: TRBV4-1
d_gene: TRBD2
abundance: NA
CDR3aa: CASSQTGTSGSLEQFF
CDR3nt: TGCGCCAGCAGCCAAACCGGGACTAGCGGGAGTCTTGAGCAGTTCTTC

j_gene: TRBJ2-2
v_gene: TRBV5-1
d_gene: NA
abundance: NA
CDR3aa: CASSLVIAGELFF
CDR3nt: TGCGCCAGCAGCTTGGTTATAGCCGGGGAGCTGTTTTTT

j_gene: TRBJ2-3
v_gene: TRBV30
d_gene: NA
abundance: NA
CDR3aa: CAWSRGSRGTDTQYF
CDR3nt: TGTGCCTGGAGTCGGGGAAGCCGGGGGACAGATACGCAGTATTTT

j_gene: TRBJ1-6
v_gene: TRBV2
d_gene: NA
abundance: NA
CDR3aa: CASIPGVGSPRPLHF
CDR3nt: TGTGCCAGCATCCCCGGGGTGGGCTCTCCCCGTCCCCTCCACTTT

j_gene: TRBJ1-2
v_gene: TRBV2
d_gene: NA
abundance: NA
CDR3aa: CASSESGRLPYGYTF
CDR3nt: TGTGCCAGCAGTGAAAGCGGACGGCTTCCCTATGGCTACACCTTC

j_gene: TRBJ2-4
v_gene: TRBV10-1
d_gene: NA
abundance: NA
CDR3aa: CASRRRDWNVVVVDIQYF
CDR3nt: TGCGCCAGCAGGAGGAGGGACTGGAACGTTGTGGTAGTTGACATTCAGTACTTC

j_gene: TRBJ1-6
v_gene: TRBV12-5
d_gene: TRBD1
abundance: NA
CDR3aa: CASGLVVGQGNRPLHF
CDR3nt: TGTGCTAGTGGTTTGGTAGTAGGACAGGGGAATCGACCCCTCCACTTT

j_gene: TRBJ2-7
v_gene: TRBV28
d_gene: NA
abundance: NA
CDR3aa: CASSPSGKGAYEQYF
CDR3nt: TGTGCCAGCAGTCCCTCAGGGAAGGGGGCCTACGAGCAGTACTTC

j_gene: TRBJ2-2
v_gene: TRBV19
d_gene: TRBD1
abundance: NA
CDR3aa: CASSRTGGQNTGELFF
CDR3nt: TGTGCCAGTAGTAGAACAGGGGGTCAGAACACCGGGGAGCTGTTTTTT

j_gene: TRBJ2-1
v_gene: TRBV5-8
d_gene: TRBD2
abundance: NA
CDR3aa: CASSVGLAGDNEQFF
CDR3nt: TGTGCCAGCAGCGTGGGACTAGCGGGGGACAATGAGCAGTTCTTC

j_gene: TRBJ2-1
v_gene: TRBV7-3
d_gene: TRBD2
abundance: few
CDR3aa: CASSYRRGSGGENNEQFF
CDR3nt: TGTGCCAGCAGCTACCGTCGGGGTAGCGGGGGGGAAAACAATGAGCAGTTCTTC

j_gene: TRBJ2-7
v_gene: TRBV7-3
d_gene: TRBD2
abundance: NA
CDR3aa: CASSLIGGGTYEQYF
CDR3nt: TGTGCCAGCAGCTTAATTGGCGGGGGGACCTACGAGCAGTACTTC

j_gene: TRBJ2-6
v_gene: TRBV5-4
d_gene: NA
abundance: NA
CDR3aa: CASSLGGPGANVLTF
CDR3nt: TGTGCCAGCAGCTTGGGAGGGCCTGGGGCCAACGTCCTGACTTTC

j_gene: TRBJ2-1
v_gene: TRBV5-4
d_gene: TRBD2
abundance: NA
CDR3aa: CASSLAQISGRMFHEQFF
CDR3nt: TGTGCCAGCAGCTTGGCCCAAATTAGCGGGAGAATGTTTCATGAGCAGTTCTTC

j_gene: TRBJ2-3
v_gene: TRBV19
d_gene: TRBD2
abundance: NA
CDR3aa: CASSILRGGTDTQYF
CDR3nt: TGTGCCAGTAGTATATTGCGGGGGGGCACAGATACGCAGTATTTT

j_gene: TRBJ2-1
v_gene: TRBV2
d_gene: TRBD2
abundance: NA
CDR3aa: CASTKGSGVSYNEQFF
CDR3nt: TGTGCCAGTACTAAAGGAAGCGGGGTTTCCTACAATGAGCAGTTCTTC

j_gene: TRBJ2-3
v_gene: TRBV5-4
d_gene: NA
abundance: NA
CDR3aa: CASSFGGGFGDTQYF
CDR3nt: TGTGCCAGCAGCTTTGGTGGGGGCTTTGGAGATACGCAGTATTTT

j_gene: TRBJ1-5
v_gene: TRBV28
d_gene: NA
abundance: NA
CDR3aa: CASSTERGLSNQPQHF
CDR3nt: TGTGCCAGCAGCACAGAGCGGGGACTTAGCAATCAGCCCCAGCATTTT

j_gene: TRBJ1-1
v_gene: TRBV27
d_gene: TRBD1
abundance: NA
CDR3aa: CASSPGTGNTEAFF
CDR3nt: TGTGCCAGCAGCCCGGGGACAGGGAACACTGAAGCTTTCTTT

j_gene: TRBJ2-1
v_gene: TRBV2
d_gene: TRBD2
abundance: NA
CDR3aa: CASRGLEVEQFF
CDR3nt: TGTGCCAGCCGGGGACTAGAGGTTGAGCAGTTCTTC

j_gene: TRBJ2-1
v_gene: TRBV9
d_gene: NA
abundance: NA
CDR3aa: CASSVRVFNEQFF
CDR3nt: TGTGCCAGCAGCGTCCGCGTCTTCAATGAGCAGTTCTTC

j_gene: TRBJ1-2
v_gene: TRBV15
d_gene: NA
abundance: few
CDR3aa: CATSREGATNYGYTF
CDR3nt: TGTGCCACCAGCAGAGAGGGGGCGACCAACTATGGCTACACCTTC

j_gene: TRBJ1-5
v_gene: TRBV19
d_gene: TRBD1
abundance: NA
CDR3aa: CASSATGVGNQPQHF
CDR3nt: TGTGCCAGTAGTGCCACAGGGGTGGGCAATCAGCCCCAGCATTTT

j_gene: TRBJ2-7
v_gene: TRBV7-9
d_gene: TRBD1
abundance: NA
CDR3aa: CASMKGTGGIIRYEQYF
CDR3nt: TGTGCCAGCATGAAGGGGACAGGGGGGATAATCCGATACGAGCAGTACTTC

j_gene: TRBJ2-2
v_gene: TRBV28
d_gene: TRBD1
abundance: once
CDR3aa: CASRAGGLTGELFF
CDR3nt: TGTGCCAGCAGGGCAGGGGGCCTCACCGGGGAGCTGTTTTTT

j_gene: TRBJ2-4
v_gene: TRBV5-5
d_gene: NA
abundance: once
CDR3aa: CASRLRERENIQYF
CDR3nt: TGTGCCAGCAGACTCCGGGAAAGAGAAAACATTCAGTACTTC

j_gene: TRBJ1-4
v_gene: TRBV25-1
d_gene: NA
abundance: NA
CDR3aa: CASSVAGREKLFF
CDR3nt: TGTGCCAGCAGTGTGGCAGGGCGCGAAAAACTGTTTTTT

j_gene: TRBJ1-4
v_gene: TRBV18
d_gene: NA
abundance: NA
CDR3aa: CASSPPGGGPSNEKLFF
CDR3nt: TGTGCCAGCTCACCTCCGGGAGGGGGGCCGTCTAATGAAAAACTGTTTTTT

j_gene: TRBJ1-1
v_gene: TRBV10-3
d_gene: TRBD1
abundance: NA
CDR3aa: CAIRRTGLTEAFF
CDR3nt: TGTGCCATCAGAAGGACAGGCCTTACTGAAGCTTTCTTT